The entry that follows covers one T cell receptor beta chain sequence. Its target is unknown. The CDR3 length is 14 residues. Deletions cut 2 bases from V and 5 bases from J, with 10 bases between. CDR1 and CDR2 (germline): MNHEY, SVGAGI. This sample stems from a study of post-analysis software for immune sequencing data. Study-wide points: Controls significantly exceeded multiple sclerosis patients in normalized Chao1 diversity. Five or six TRBV segments, TRBV5-6, TRBV5-1 and TRBV20-1 among them, were found more frequent in patients than controls.

Presence of unique molecular identifiers characterized the TCR beta cDNA libraries. Input of about 0.9 to 10 million T cells yielded around 500,000 cDNA molecules. TCRdb re-derived calls from the PCR reads in MiXCR, one entry per CDR3 protein. Of around 400,000 distinct CDR3 sequences listed, more than 30% are singletons. The sequence was collected from a girl aged 2 to 9 with multiple sclerosis. This chain joins TRBV6-5 and TRBJ2-1; tentative D call: TRBD2 (7 bases). Sample: blood. The CDR3 DNA reads as TGTGCCAGCAGTTACCGGGGGGCCCACAATGAGCAGTTCTTC. Translating it yields CASSYRGAHNEQFF.